This T cell receptor (beta chain) was sequenced during a study of radiotherapy plus CTLA-4 blockade in lung cancer. The wider study: About 20% of patients responded objectively, and 31% achieved disease control. Study conclusions and caveats: After radiotherapy and ipilimumab, tumor-derived clones expanded in peripheral blood.

Generated by immunoSEQ multiplex PCR, the TCRdb table keeps only in-frame clones and is missing some. The table lists around 53,000 clones, 70% to 90% of them singletons, with around a sixth in the top ten. Worth noting for this clone: Its antigen is still unknown.

With ipilimumab providing CTLA-4 blockade, focal radiation was administered to patients who had chemo-refractory metastatic non-small-cell lung cancer. Sequences were derived from peripheral blood, sampled from a patient treated with radiotherapy plus ipilimumab. The TCR comes from a human donor with non-small cell lung cancer that progressed on radiotherapy plus ipilimumab. Some clones in this sample may be carry-over from other donors' samples.

CDR3 loop: CASRTGEKHNEQFF. CDR3 sequence (DNA): TGTGCCAGCAGGACAGGGGAGAAACACAATGAGCAGTTCTTC. This chain connects TRBV4-2 to TRBJ2-1, with 8 bases fitting TRBD1. Germline-derived CDR1 and CDR2 are LGHNA and YNFKEQ. This CDR3 comprises 14 residues. V dropped 6 bases and J dropped 5; count of bases not matched to a gene: 6.